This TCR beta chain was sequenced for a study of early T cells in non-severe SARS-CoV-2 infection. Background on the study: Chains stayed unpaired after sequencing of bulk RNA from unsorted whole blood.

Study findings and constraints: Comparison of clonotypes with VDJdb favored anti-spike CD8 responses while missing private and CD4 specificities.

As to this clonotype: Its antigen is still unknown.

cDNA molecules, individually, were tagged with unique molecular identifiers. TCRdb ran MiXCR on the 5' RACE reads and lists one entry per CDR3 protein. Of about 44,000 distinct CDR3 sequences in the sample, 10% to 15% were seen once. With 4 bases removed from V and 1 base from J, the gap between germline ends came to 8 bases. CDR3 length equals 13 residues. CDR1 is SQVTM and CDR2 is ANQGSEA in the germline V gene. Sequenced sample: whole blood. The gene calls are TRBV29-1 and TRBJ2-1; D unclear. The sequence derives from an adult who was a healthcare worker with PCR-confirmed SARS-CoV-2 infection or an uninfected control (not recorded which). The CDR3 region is CSVAIGSYNEQFF. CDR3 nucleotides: TGCAGCGTTGCTATTGGGTCCTACAATGAGCAGTTCTTC.